This T cell receptor beta chain emerged from a study of T-cell reconstitution after alpha-beta-depleted transplantation in children. Germline V gene lookup returns CDR1 SNHLY and CDR2 FYNNEI. V lost 9 bases to trimming and J lost 5 bases; unmatched junction nucleotides: 4. The CDR3 covers 11 residues. The authors prepared the TCRbeta library with unique molecular identifiers. TCRdb itself ran the PCR reads through MiXCR, one entry per CDR3 protein. The data show 250,000 to 400,000 distinct CDR3 sequences, with approximately 23% seen just once and approximately 10% held by the top ten. This clonotype came up a few times. Its matching antigen is unknown. Findings of the study overall: When one year had passed after transplant, most T-cell counts and diversity came from newly produced T cells.

The receptor was derived from a male patient younger than 18 who had a stem cell transplant for acute lymphoblastic leukemia, so the T cells may come from the graft donor. The sequenced sample was PBMCs, mostly from graft donor cells, obtained 180 days after TCRalphabeta/CD19-depleted stem cell transplant. This chain connects TRBV2 to TRBJ2-7, with TRBD1 identical over 7 bases. The CDR3: CARGQGDEQYF. The CDR3 coding sequence is TGTGCCAGGGGGCAGGGGGACGAGCAGTACTTC. The full variable domain, with the rest looked up from reference TRBV2 and TRBJ2-7, is EPEVTQTPSHQVTQMGQEVILRCVPISNHLYFYWYRQILGQKVEFLVSFYNNEISEKSEIFDDQFSVERPDGSNFTLKIRSTKLEDSAMYFCARGQGDEQYFGPGTRLTVT.